This section outlines one T cell receptor beta chain sequence together with its context. The target antigen is unknown. This entry comes from a study of OX40 agonist ivuxolimab in advanced cancers. Study as a whole: Enrollees could have had prior anti-PD-1, anti-PD-L1 or anti-CTLA-4 therapy, which 35% to 40% had received. Points from the study as a whole: Relative to CD4+, CD8+ T cells held more expanded clones on average. In the expanded peripheral T cells, antigen specificity was never determined.

CDR1 and CDR2 from the germline V gene are SGHNT and YYREEE (reference sequence). The CDR3 spans 13 residues. The ends were cut back, 1 base at V and 4 bases at J, with 8 bases in the middle. Profiled with immunoSEQ multiplex PCR; TCRdb holds only in-frame clones, not every one. In the table there are 85,000 or so clones, approximately 86% of which are singletons. Sequences were derived from CD4+ or CD8+ T cells sorted from blood, sampled in a trial of the OX40 agonist ivuxolimab. The sequence was obtained from an adult with an advanced solid tumor such as melanoma, head and neck, liver or kidney cancer. The genes are TRBV5-4 and TRBJ2-5; maybe TRBD1 (6 bases). The CDR3 DNA sequence: TGTGCCAGCAGCTTGATACAGGGAGAGACCCAGTACTTC. Residues: CASSLIQGETQYF. The complete variable domain, with remaining parts taken from reference TRBV5-4 and TRBJ2-5, reads ETGVTQSPTHLIKTRGQQVTLRCSSQSGHNTVSWYQQALGQGPQFIFQYYREEENGRGNFPPRFSGLQFPNYSSELNVNALELDDSALYLCASSLIQGETQYFGPGTRLLVL.